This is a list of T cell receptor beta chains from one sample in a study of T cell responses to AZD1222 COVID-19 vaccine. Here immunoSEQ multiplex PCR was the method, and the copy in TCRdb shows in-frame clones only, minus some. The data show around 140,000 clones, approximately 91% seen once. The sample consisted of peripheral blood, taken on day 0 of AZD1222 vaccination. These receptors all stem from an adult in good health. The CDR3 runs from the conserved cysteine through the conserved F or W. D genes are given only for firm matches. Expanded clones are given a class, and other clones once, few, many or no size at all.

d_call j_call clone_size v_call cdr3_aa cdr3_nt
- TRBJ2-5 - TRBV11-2 CATSGPSRAQYF TGTGCCACTTCGGGGCCCTCCCGTGCCCAGTACTTC
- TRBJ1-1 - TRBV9 CASSLREQYTEAFF TGTGCCAGCAGCCTCCGAGAGCAGTACACTGAAGCTTTCTTT
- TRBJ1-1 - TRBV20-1 CSAREMGSAFF TGCAGTGCTAGGGAGATGGGGTCCGCTTTCTTT
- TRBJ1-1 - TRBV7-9 CASSLLQGDTEAFF TGTGCCAGCAGTTTACTACAGGGAGACACTGAAGCTTTCTTT
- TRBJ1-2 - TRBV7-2 CASSLGAARDYGYTF TGTGCCAGCAGCTTAGGGGCGGCTCGCGACTATGGCTACACCTTC
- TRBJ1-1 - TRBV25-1 CASSEGGTTEAFF TGTGCCAGCAGTGAAGGTGGGACAACTGAAGCTTTCTTT
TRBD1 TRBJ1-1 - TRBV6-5 CASRGWDSEAFF TGTGCCAGCAGGGGCTGGGACAGTGAAGCTTTCTTT
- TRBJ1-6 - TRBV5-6 CASSPDGGYNSPLHF TGTGCCAGCAGCCCGGATGGGGGCTATAATTCACCCCTCCACTTT
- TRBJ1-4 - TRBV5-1 CASSLGGSEKLFF TGCGCCAGCAGCTTGGGGGGATCTGAAAAACTGTTTTTT
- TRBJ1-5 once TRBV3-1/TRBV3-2 CASSEQGPSSNQPQHF TGTGCCAGCAGCGAACAGGGTCCCTCGAGCAATCAGCCCCAGCATTTT
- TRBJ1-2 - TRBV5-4 CASSSEGGGYGYTF TGTGCCAGCAGCTCGGAGGGAGGTGGCTATGGCTACACCTTC
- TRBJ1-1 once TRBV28 CASSLFRGTEAFF TGTGCCAGCAGTTTATTCCGGGGCACTGAAGCTTTCTTT
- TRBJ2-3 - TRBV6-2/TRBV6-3 CASSLRLDTQYF TGTGCCAGCAGTTTAAGGCTAGATACGCAGTATTTT
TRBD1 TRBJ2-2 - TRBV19 CASRDRGHTGELFF TGTGCCAGTAGGGACAGGGGGCATACCGGGGAGCTGTTTTTT
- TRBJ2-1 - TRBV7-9 CASSLGDTRVFF TGTGCCAGCAGCTTGGGAGACACCCGGGTATTCTTC
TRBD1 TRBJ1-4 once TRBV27 CASSLRDSPLGKLFF TGTGCCAGTTCTCTCCGGGACAGTCCTTTGGGAAAACTGTTTTTT
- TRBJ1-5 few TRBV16 CASSQGRAGNSNQPQHF TGTGCCAGCAGCCAAGGCCGGGCAGGCAATAGCAATCAGCCCCAGCATTTT
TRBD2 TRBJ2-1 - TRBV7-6 CASRHGLGMTNEQFF TGTGCCAGCAGGCACGGACTAGGGATGACCAATGAGCAGTTCTTC
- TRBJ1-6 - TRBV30 CAWTKGAMNSPLHF TGTGCCTGGACCAAAGGGGCGATGAATTCACCCCTCCACTTT
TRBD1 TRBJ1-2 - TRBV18 CASSPLQGKEGYTF TGTGCCAGCTCACCCCTACAGGGGAAAGAAGGATACACCTTC
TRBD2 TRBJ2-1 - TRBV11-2 CASSPSSGGDEQFF TGTGCCAGCAGCCCCAGTAGCGGGGGAGATGAGCAGTTCTTC
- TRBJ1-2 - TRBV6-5 CASSYGLNYGYTF TGTGCCAGCAGTTACGGACTTAACTATGGCTACACCTTC
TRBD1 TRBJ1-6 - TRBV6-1 CASSDPRDRGRSYNSPLHF TGTGCCAGCAGTGACCCCCGGGACAGGGGGCGTTCCTATAATTCACCCCTCCACTTT
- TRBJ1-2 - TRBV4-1 CASSWERGGGYTF TGCGCCAGCAGCTGGGAGCGAGGGGGAGGCTACACCTTC
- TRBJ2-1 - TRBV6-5 CASGIGGSYNEQFF TGTGCCAGCGGAATAGGGGGTTCCTACAATGAGCAGTTCTTC
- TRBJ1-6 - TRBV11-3 CASSLDPDSPLHF TGTGCCAGCAGCTTAGATCCGGATTCACCCCTCCACTTT
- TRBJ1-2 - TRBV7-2 CASSLGPSGLRGYGYTF TGTGCCAGCAGCTTAGGCCCCTCAGGGTTGAGGGGGTATGGCTACACCTTC
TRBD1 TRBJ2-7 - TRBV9 CASSPRTGPHEQYF TGTGCCAGCAGCCCTCGGACAGGGCCCCACGAGCAGTACTTC
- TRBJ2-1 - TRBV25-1 CAIQMDNYNEQFF TGTGCCATCCAAATGGACAACTACAATGAGCAGTTCTTC
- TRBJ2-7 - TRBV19 CASSEGVEQYF TGTGCCAGTAGTGAGGGGGTCGAGCAGTACTTC
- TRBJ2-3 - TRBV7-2 CASSLADTQYF TGTGCCAGCAGCTTAGCAGATACGCAGTATTTT